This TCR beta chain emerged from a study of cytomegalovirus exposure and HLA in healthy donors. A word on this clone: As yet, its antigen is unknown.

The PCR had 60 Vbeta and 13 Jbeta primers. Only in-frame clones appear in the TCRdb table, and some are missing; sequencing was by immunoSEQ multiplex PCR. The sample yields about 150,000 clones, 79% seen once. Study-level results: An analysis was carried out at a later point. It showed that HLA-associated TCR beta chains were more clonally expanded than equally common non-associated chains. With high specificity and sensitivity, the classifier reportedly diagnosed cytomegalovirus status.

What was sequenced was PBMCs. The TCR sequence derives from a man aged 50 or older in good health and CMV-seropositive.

CDR3 sequence reads: CASSSLDSYEQYF. The CDR3 DNA sequence: TGTGCCAGCAGCTCGCTGGACAGCTACGAGCAGTACTTC. The chain couples TRBV5-6 to TRBJ2-7; weak D call: TRBD1 (6 bases). Germline V gene data show CDR1 as SGHDT and CDR2 as YYEEEE. V was clipped by 3 bases and J by 3 bases, with 10 bases between them. The CDR3 totals 13 residues.